A single sample gave rise to the 22 T cell receptor beta chains below, sequenced in a study of PD-L1 blockade in urothelial cancer. Time point described: pretreatment peripheral blood. Generated by immunoSEQ multiplex PCR, the TCRdb table keeps only in-frame clones and is missing some. The sample has tens of thousands of clones; 75% to 85% are singletons. This sample comprised PBMCs, obtained around atezolizumab (anti-PD-L1) treatment. The receptors shown here come from a man aged 60 to 75 with urothelial cancer.

The rearrangement joins TRBV11-2 to TRBJ1-2, with D tentatively TRBD1 (6 bases). The V gene's germline CDR1 is SGHAT and CDR2 FQNNGV. There are 13 residues in the CDR3. Deletions cut 4 bases from V and 6 bases from J, with 12 bases between. The CDR3 loop is CASSSGTLHGYTF. CDR3 bases: TGTGCCAGCAGCTCGGGGACACTCCATGGCTACACCTTC.

This chain uses TRBV9 with TRBJ2-1; perhaps TRBD2 as D (5 bases). V lost 5 bases and J lost 4, with 16 bases in between. In germline, CDR1 is SGDLS, CDR2 YYNGEE. CDR3 length: 15 residues. CDR3 in DNA: TGTGCCAGCAGTAATTCGACGGGGTTATACAATGAGCAGTTCTTC. Its translation: CASSNSTGLYNEQFF.

V gene TRBV5-1 combines with J gene TRBJ2-5, with D possibly TRBD1 on 6 matching bases. The CDR3 sequence is 14 residues long. Germline V gene sequence: CDR1 SGHRS, CDR2 YFSETQ. The ends were cut back, 2 bases at V and 5 bases at J, with 13 bases in the middle. CDR3 sequence: CASSFGGTWETQYF. CDR3 bases: TGCGCCAGCAGCTTTGGGGGCACTTGGGAGACCCAGTACTTC. The variable domain in full, completed from reference TRBV5-1 and TRBJ2-5, reads KAGVTQTPRYLIKTRGQQVTLSCSPISGHRSVSWYQQTPGQGLQFLFEYFSETQRNKGNFPGRFSGRQFSNSRSEMNVSTLELGDSALYLCASSFGGTWETQYFGPGTRLLVL.

DNA of the CDR3: TGTGCCAGCAGTGCGACTAGTAAGGACATTCAGTACTTC. This gives the protein CASSATSKDIQYF. This sequence joins TRBV2 and TRBJ2-4, with TRBD2 as a possible D gene (6 bases). The CDR3 runs 13 residues. V gave up 4 bases and J gave up 8 bases, with 12 bases separating them. Germline lookup yields CDR1 SNHLY and CDR2 FYNNEI.

The chain recombines TRBV6-4 with TRBJ2-1; TRBD2 aligns across 7 bases. This CDR3 has 18 amino acids. The germline CDR1 and CDR2 sequences are MRHNA and SNTAGT. The J segment lost 9 bases and the V segment lost 0 bases, leaving 17 bases of the junction unmatched. The CDR3 is CASSDSRSPILGGTEQFF. The CDR3 region has the DNA TGTGCCAGCAGTGACTCGAGATCCCCCATCTTGGGGGGGACTGAGCAGTTCTTC.

The chain is built from TRBV7-3 and TRBJ2-6; D is perhaps TRBD1 (6 bases). Trimming removed 6 bases at V and 10 bases at J, with 16 bases between. Germline V gives CDR1 SGHTA, CDR2 FQGTGA. This CDR3 has 14 residues. The CDR3 DNA reads TGTGCCAGCAGTCCTCACAGGGACATTAACGTCCTGACTTTC. Its protein is CASSPHRDINVLTF.

V usage is TRBV28 and J usage is TRBJ1-2; D unclear. This CDR3 has 11 residues. Germline-derived CDR1 and CDR2 are MDHEN and SYDVKM. Trimming removed 10 bases from V and 0 bases from J, with 6 bases in between. The chain's CDR3 is CATGSNYGYTF. CDR3 DNA: TGTGCCACCGGGTCTAACTATGGCTACACCTTC.

V and J are TRBV4-1 and TRBJ1-1; D is uncertain. The CDR3 consists of 13 residues. The V end lost 5 bases, the J end lost 0 bases, and 7 bases lay between the germline ends. Germline lookup yields CDR1 MGHRA and CDR2 YSYEKL. CDR3 sequence: CASSSPMNTEAFF. As DNA, the CDR3 is TGCGCCAGCAGCTCCCCTATGAACACTGAAGCTTTCTTT.

The rearrangement joins TRBV14 to TRBJ2-4; no definite D call. Trimming left V 0 bases short and J 0 bases short, with 3 bases between. Germline values: CDR1 SGHDN, CDR2 FVKESK. This CDR3 has 14 residues. The CDR3 loop is CASSQDLAKNIQYF. For the CDR3, the DNA is TGTGCCAGCAGCCAAGATCTAGCCAAAAACATTCAGTACTTC. Full variable domain (missing parts from reference TRBV14 and TRBJ2-4): EAGVTQFPSHSVIEKGQTVTLRCDPISGHDNLYWYRRVMGKEIKFLLHFVKESKQDESGMPNNRFLAERTGGTYSTLKVQPAELEDSGVYFCASSQDLAKNIQYFGAGTRLSVL.

This chain uses TRBV2 with TRBJ2-7, with 12 bases that match TRBD1. This CDR3 region has 19 residues. The V gene's germline CDR1 is SNHLY and CDR2 FYNNEI. J was trimmed by 5 bases and V by 4 bases; bases with no gene match: 18. CDR3 nucleotide sequence: TGTGCCAGCAGTGCCGGGACAGGGGGCTTCAGGGTTCTAGTGGACGAGCAGTACTTC. It codes for CASSAGTGGFRVLVDEQYF.

The rearrangement links TRBV6-5 to TRBJ2-1; 14 nucleotides match TRBD2. The J segment lost 8 bases and the V segment lost 4 bases, leaving 7 bases of the junction unmatched. Germline CDR1 MNHEY, CDR2 SVGAGI. The CDR3 is 16 amino acids. The CDR3 loop is CASSSLTSGGGYEQFF. CDR3 in DNA: TGTGCCAGCAGTTCGTTGACTAGCGGGGGGGGGTATGAGCAGTTCTTC.

The chain recombines TRBV9 with TRBJ2-1; TRBD1 might be the D (6 bases). Trimming removed 2 bases at V and 2 bases at J, with 17 bases between. The CDR3 has 17 residues. Germline CDR1 SGDLS, CDR2 YYNGEE. CDR3 loop: CASSVRGMQGPYNEQFF. CDR3 DNA: TGTGCCAGCAGCGTGAGGGGAATGCAGGGGCCCTACAATGAGCAGTTCTTC.

The chain employs TRBV27 and TRBJ2-5; 9 bases agree with TRBD1. Germline V gives CDR1 MNHEY, CDR2 SMNVEV (reference sequence). This CDR3 is 16 amino acids long. The V and J ends lost 5 bases and 1 base, in that order; junction bases with no gene match: 8. In nucleotides, the CDR3 is TGTGCCAGCAGTCCCAGGTGGGACAGGGCCCAAGAGACCCAGTACTTC. Translated, it gives CASSPRWDRAQETQYF.

The chain links TRBV6-5 to TRBJ2-2; D perhaps matches TRBD1 (5 bases). Germline V gives CDR1 MNHEY, CDR2 SVGAGI. V was trimmed by 6 bases and J by 3 bases, leaving 14 bases between them. The CDR3 totals 15 residues. The DNA for the CDR3 is TGTGCCAGCAGCCAGGGTTTTGGGGACACCGGGGAGCTGTTTTTT. Translated: CASSQGFGDTGELFF.

This clone was found once. The chain joins TRBV18 to TRBJ2-2; D is unresolved. V lost 4 bases to trimming and J lost 1 base, with 4 bases between them. The CDR3 sequence is 13 residues long. Germline CDR1 reads KGHSH; CDR2 reads LQKENI. This CDR3 is CASSRQNTGELFF. The CDR3 nucleotides are TGTGCCAGCTCACGACAGAACACCGGGGAGCTGTTTTTT.

J is TRBJ2-2 and V is TRBV7-8; TRBD2 aligns across 11 bases. V gave up 5 bases and J gave up 4 bases; unmatched junction bases: 12. This CDR3 is 18 amino acids long. Germline-derived CDR1 and CDR2 are SGHVS and FQNEAQ. The CDR3 sequence is CASSLYRLAGRSTGELFF. CDR3 bases: TGTGCCAGCAGCCTTTACCGACTAGCGGGACGGAGCACCGGGGAGCTGTTTTTT.

The chain carries TRBV6-5 and TRBJ1-1, with a possible D match to TRBD1 (5 bases). V lost 6 bases to trimming and J lost 3 bases, with 14 bases between them. The CDR3 runs 14 residues. The germline V gene has CDR1 MNHEY and CDR2 SVGAGI. CDR3 DNA: TGTGCCAGCAGCAGGGCAGGGATTCACACTGAAGCTTTCTTT. This sequence encodes CASSRAGIHTEAFF.

The V and J genes are TRBV20-1 and TRBJ2-5; possible D gene TRBD1, 6 bases. Trimming pared 6 bases from V and 5 bases from J, leaving 10 bases between. Germline CDR1 reads DFQATT; CDR2 reads SNEGSKA (reference sequence). This CDR3 contains 11 residues. Here the CDR3 reads CSAGASETQYF. In DNA form, the CDR3 reads TGCAGTGCGGGGGCGTCCGAGACCCAGTACTTC.

The gene calls are TRBV29-1 and TRBJ1-2, with 10 bases aligning to TRBD1. With V trimmed by 6 bases and J by 8 bases, 15 bases remained unmatched. The CDR3 is 15 residues long. Germline lookup yields CDR1 SQVTM and CDR2 ANQGSEA. The CDR3 DNA follows: TGCAGCGTGACGACTCCGGGACAGGGGAGTGTAGGCTACACCTTC. It yields the protein CSVTTPGQGSVGYTF.

This chain links TRBV5-6 with TRBJ2-1; 7 bases align to TRBD2. Trimming removed 5 bases from V and 15 bases from J; junction bases left unmatched: 11. This CDR3 region has 12 residues. Germline CDR1 is SGHDT and CDR2 is YYEEEE. This CDR3 is CASSEAGLEGFF. As DNA, the CDR3 is TGTGCCAGCAGTGAAGCGGGGCTTGAAGGGTTCTTC.

V and J are TRBV11-2 and TRBJ1-3; D perhaps matches TRBD1 (6 bases). The germline gives CDR1 SGHAT, CDR2 FQNNGV. CDR3 length: 14 amino acids. The V end lost 5 bases, the J end lost 4 bases, and 12 bases lay between the germline ends. CDR3: CASSPSRGGNTIYF. As DNA, the CDR3 is TGTGCCAGCAGCCCCTCCAGGGGAGGAAACACCATATATTTT.

The chain recombines TRBV5-1 with TRBJ2-2; a weak D match, TRBD2 (6 bases). The ends were cut back, 2 bases at V and 0 bases at J, with 11 bases in the middle. Germline V gene lookup returns CDR1 SGHRS and CDR2 YFSETQ. The CDR3 covers 16 residues. The CDR3 sequence is CASSFRLATNTGELFF. DNA for the CDR3: TGCGCCAGCAGCTTCCGGCTAGCGACGAACACCGGGGAGCTGTTTTTT.